This T cell receptor (beta chain) was sequenced in a study of cytomegalovirus exposure and HLA in healthy donors. As for the study in general: The same platform as the roughly 700 first-cohort repertoires was used for the 95 to 150 validation repertoires, a later analysis reported.

Study-level points and caveats: There were a few CMV-associated chains whose specificity for CMV antigens was confirmed in vitro.

Trimming took 0 bases from V and 3 from J; bases not matched to a gene: 4. Germline V gene lookup returns CDR1 LGHNT and CDR2 FRNRAP. This CDR3 comprises 16 residues. This clone was seen a single time. Its antigen remains unidentified. Sequenced by immunoSEQ multiplex PCR; TCRdb stores in-frame clones only, minus some. The table includes about 240,000 clones, approximately 90% detected once. What was sequenced was PBMCs. This receptor was identified in a man aged 18 to 30 in good health and CMV-seronegative. V gene TRBV12-5 combines with J gene TRBJ2-7; the match to TRBD2 covers 11 bases. The CDR3 region has the DNA TGTGCTAGTGGTTTGGTCCTGACTAGCGGGATCTACGAGCAGTACTTC. This codes for CASGLVLTSGIYEQYF.